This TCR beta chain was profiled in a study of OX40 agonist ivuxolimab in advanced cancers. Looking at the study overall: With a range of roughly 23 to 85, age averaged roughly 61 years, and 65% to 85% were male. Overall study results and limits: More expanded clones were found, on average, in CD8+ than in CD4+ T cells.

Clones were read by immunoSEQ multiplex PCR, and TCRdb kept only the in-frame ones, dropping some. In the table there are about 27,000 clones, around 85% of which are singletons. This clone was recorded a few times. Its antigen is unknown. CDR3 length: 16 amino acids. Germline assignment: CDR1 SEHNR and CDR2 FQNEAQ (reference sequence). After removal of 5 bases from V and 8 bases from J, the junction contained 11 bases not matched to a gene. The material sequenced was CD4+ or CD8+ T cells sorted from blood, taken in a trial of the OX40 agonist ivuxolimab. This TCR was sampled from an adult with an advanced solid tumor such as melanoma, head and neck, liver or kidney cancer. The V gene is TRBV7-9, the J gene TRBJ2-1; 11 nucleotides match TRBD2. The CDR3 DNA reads TGTGCCAGCAGCCAACCAACTAGCGGGAGTAGGTATGAGCAGTTCTTC. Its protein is CASSQPTSGSRYEQFF.